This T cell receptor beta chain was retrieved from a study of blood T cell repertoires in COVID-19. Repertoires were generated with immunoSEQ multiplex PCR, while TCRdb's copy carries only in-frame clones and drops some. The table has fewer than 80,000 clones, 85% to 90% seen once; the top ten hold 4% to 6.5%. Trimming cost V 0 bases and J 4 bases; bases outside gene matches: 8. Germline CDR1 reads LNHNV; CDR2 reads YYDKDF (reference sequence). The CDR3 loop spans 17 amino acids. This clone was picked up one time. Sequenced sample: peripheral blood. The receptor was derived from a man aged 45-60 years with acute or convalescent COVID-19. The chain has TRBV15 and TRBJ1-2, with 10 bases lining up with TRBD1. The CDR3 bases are TGTGCCACCAGCAGAGATCAAAGGACAGGGGGAATCTATGGCTACACCTTC. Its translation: CATSRDQRTGGIYGYTF.